This T cell receptor (beta chain) was identified during a study of cytomegalovirus exposure and HLA in healthy donors. On the study more broadly: Drawn from HLA-typed donors, 80 million to 95 million unique TCRs were held in an early data release.

Amplification used 60 Vbeta primers and 13 Jbeta primers. Using immunoSEQ multiplex PCR, the repertoire was profiled, and TCRdb retains in-frame clones only, with some absent. The sample has about 150,000 clones; about 76% are singletons. Trimming left V 2 bases short and J 3 bases short, with 10 bases between. The CDR3 runs 14 residues. Germline V lookup: CDR1 LNHNV, CDR2 YYDKDF (reference sequence). Points from the study as a whole: The listing of approximately 160 TCR beta chains classed them as cytomegalovirus-associated.

About this clone: Its specificity is not known.

This sequence joins TRBV15 and TRBJ1-2; TRBD1 might be the D (5 bases). The source material was PBMCs. This TCR came from a human donor in good health. CDR3 sequence reads: CATSRQGYDYGYTF. The CDR3, as DNA: TGTGCCACCAGCAGACAGGGTTATGACTATGGCTACACCTTC.